Below, 3 T cell receptor beta chains from the same sample are listed, as sequenced in a study of T cells in Graves' hyperthyroidism and ophthalmopathy. Amplified TCR beta CDR3 regions derived from RNA transcripts. Researchers ran a first-round RT-PCR on the TCR CDR3 using the HTBI primer set. TCRdb reprocessed the multiplex PCR reads with MiXCR, giving one entry per CDR3 protein. Here the sample spans about 420,000 distinct CDR3 sequences, roughly 15% being singletons. Sequenced input: blood. The receptor source for this set is a woman younger than 30 with Graves' hyperthyroidism.

This clonotype was observed many times. The chain recombines TRBV12-3 or TRBV12-4 with TRBJ1-5; the D is unclear. The CDR3 contains 14 residues. The ends were cut back, 2 bases at V and 9 bases at J, with 14 bases in the middle. The DNA of the CDR3 is TGTGCCAGCAGTTTAAGTATCCGGGTTTTGCCCCAGCATTTT. This encodes CASSLSIRVLPQHF.

V is TRBV20-1 and J is TRBJ1-5; TRBD1 might be the D (5 bases). Deletions cut 8 bases from V and 5 bases from J, with 13 bases between. CDR3 length: 12 amino acids. Germline assignment: CDR1 DFQATT and CDR2 SNEGSKA (reference sequence). The CDR3 bases are TGCAGTACCGCCAGGGAAGATCAGCCCCAGCATTTT. Protein product: CSTAREDQPQHF.

As regards this clonotype: A much bigger clone sits one base away, suggesting this may be a read error. The chain links TRBV6-1 to TRBJ2-1; 14 bases fit TRBD2. This CDR3 spans 16 amino acids. From germline, CDR1 is MNHNS and CDR2 SASEGT. CDR3 nucleotides: TGTGCCAGCAGTAGACCGGGACTAGCGGGAGTTGGTGAGCACTTCTTC. Its translation: CASSRPGLAGVGEHFF.